This note documents a single TCR beta chain sequence. The repertoire was sequenced with immunoSEQ multiplex PCR; TCRdb's copy has only in-frame clones and lacks some. This sample has 250,000 or so clones, with 85% to 90% found just once. This sample stems from a study of cytomegalovirus exposure and HLA in healthy donors. The germline gives CDR1 SGHRS, CDR2 YFSETQ. Unmatched junction bases numbered 3, after V lost 0 bases and J lost 0 bases. The length of the CDR3 is 16 residues. This clonotype was obtained from a woman between 18 and 29 years old in good health and CMV-seronegative. Material: PBMCs. V gene TRBV5-1 combines with J gene TRBJ1-3, with 7 bases lining up with TRBD1. CDR3 DNA: TGCGCCAGCAGCTTGGGGACAGGACCCTCTGGAAACACCATATATTTT. It translates to CASSLGTGPSGNTIYF. The full variable domain, with the rest looked up from reference TRBV5-1 and TRBJ1-3, is KAGVTQTPRYLIKTRGQQVTLSCSPISGHRSVSWYQQTPGQGLQFLFEYFSETQRNKGNFPGRFSGRQFSNSRSEMNVSTLELGDSALYLCASSLGTGPSGNTIYFGEGSWLTVV.